This entry lists 12 T cell receptor beta chains sequenced from one sample in a study of shared clonotypes between healthy human individuals. Sequencing was performed with immunoSEQ multiplex PCR; in TCRdb, only in-frame clones are kept and a portion is missing. The sample yields millions of clones, more than 80% seen once. The sequencing sample was made of naive CD4+ T cells sorted from blood. The subset is: CD45RA+ positively selected. The receptors derive from a man aged 18 to 29 in good health.

The rearrangement uses TRBV20-1 and TRBJ2-6; no definite D call. V dropped 3 bases and J dropped 6 bases, with 3 bases sitting between them. Germline CDR1 is DFQATT and CDR2 is SNEGSKA (reference sequence). The CDR3 runs to 11 residues. CDR3 in DNA: TGCAGTGCTAGTCCGGCCAACGTCCTGACTTTC. Its protein is CSASPANVLTF.

The chain recombines TRBV10-3 with TRBJ2-1, with a tentative D call TRBD1 (6 bases). Germline CDR1 reads ENHRY; CDR2 reads SYGVKD. The CDR3 extends over 14 amino acids. Trimming left V 6 bases short and J 4 bases short, with 13 bases between. CDR3 sequence reads: CAISLGQSYNEQFF. DNA of the CDR3: TGTGCCATCAGCCTTGGACAGTCTTACAATGAGCAGTTCTTC.

The chain links TRBV5-8 to TRBJ2-6; 8 bases line up with TRBD1. Germline V gene sequence: CDR1 SGHTS, CDR2 YDEGEE. Unmatched junction bases numbered 3, after V lost 4 bases and J lost 0 bases. The CDR3 has 16 residues. The CDR3: CASSPDRVSGANVLTF. The CDR3 nucleotides read TGTGCCAGCAGCCCGGACAGGGTCTCTGGGGCCAACGTCCTGACTTTC.

Comments on this clone: The identical CDR3 is also encoded by other nucleotide sequences in the sample. The CDR3 bases are TGTGCCAGCAGCGTAGGAAGGGGCACTGAAGCTTTCTTT. This encodes CASSVGRGTEAFF. The V and J genes are TRBV9 and TRBJ1-1; tentatively, D is TRBD1 (5 bases). From germline, CDR1 is SGDLS and CDR2 YYNGEE. The CDR3 is 13 residues long. V was trimmed by 0 bases and J by 4 bases, leaving 7 bases between them.

The gene calls are TRBV7-2 and TRBJ2-7; D remains unclear. Germline CDR1 SGHTA, CDR2 FQGNSA. V lost 4 bases, J lost 3 bases, and 19 bases lay in between. The CDR3 runs 16 residues. In DNA, the CDR3 is TGTGCCAGCAGCTACCGCAGTTCGATGGGTCTCTACGAGCAGTACTTC. As protein: CASSYRSSMGLYEQYF.

The genes are TRBV11-3 and TRBJ2-3, with D unclear. Germline V CDR1 and CDR2: SGHNT, YENEEA. The V and J ends lost 0 bases and 2 bases respectively, with 3 bases between them. This CDR3 has 13 amino acids. The CDR3 region has the DNA TGTGCCAGCAGCTTAGATGTCACAGATACGCAGTATTTT. Protein product: CASSLDVTDTQYF.

This rearrangement joins TRBV7-3 to TRBJ2-2; D not certain. The CDR3 is 14 residues long. In germline, CDR1 is SGHTA, CDR2 FQGTGA. Trimming stripped 2 bases from V and 6 bases from J, with 10 bases between. This CDR3 reads CASSLSLAAGELFF. CDR3 bases: TGTGCCAGCAGCTTATCTCTGGCGGCCGGGGAGCTGTTTTTT.

CDR3 region: CASSLEGTEAFF. The DNA for the CDR3 is TGTGCCAGCAGTTTGGAAGGGACTGAAGCTTTCTTT. The rearrangement uses TRBV28 and TRBJ1-1; D uncertain. CDR3 length: 12 amino acids. The V end was cut by 3 bases, the J end by 5 bases, with 7 bases between. Germline loops: CDR1 MDHEN, CDR2 SYDVKM.

This clone was detected only a few times. CDR3: CASSWTSGRGSYEQYF. CDR3 coding DNA: TGCGCCAGCAGCTGGACTAGCGGGAGAGGCTCCTACGAGCAGTACTTC. The chain uses TRBV5-1 and TRBJ2-7; 13 nucleotides align to TRBD2. Losses at the gene ends were 3 bases for V and 0 bases for J; bases not matched to a gene: 3. This CDR3 has 16 amino acids. Germline loops: CDR1 SGHRS, CDR2 YFSETQ.

This rearrangement joins TRBV28 to TRBJ1-1; 7 bases are a match to TRBD1. This CDR3 spans 15 amino acids. Germline V CDR1 and CDR2: MDHEN, SYDVKM. V shed 6 bases, J shed 3 bases, and the junction held 10 bases outside the gene matches. The CDR3 reads CASSTHTTGYTEAFF. The DNA of the CDR3 is TGTGCCAGCAGCACCCATACGACAGGGTACACTGAAGCTTTCTTT.

The V and J genes are TRBV19 and TRBJ1-6; no reliable D call. The CDR3 totals 14 residues. The germline V gene encodes CDR1 LNHDA and CDR2 SQIVND (reference sequence). V lost 3 bases, J lost 7 bases, and 10 bases lay in between. In DNA, the CDR3 is TGTGCCAGTAGTATCAAACCGGAGAATTCACCCCTCCACTTT. The encoded protein is CASSIKPENSPLHF.

This rearrangement joins TRBV6-1 to TRBJ2-3, with 16 bases identical to TRBD2. Per the germline V gene, CDR1 is MNHNS and CDR2 is SASEGT. V lost 2 bases and J lost 5; bases outside the gene matches: 7. This CDR3 comprises 18 residues. The CDR3 is CASSEPGLAGGPEDTQYF. In DNA, the CDR3 is TGTGCCAGCAGTGAACCGGGACTAGCGGGGGGGCCTGAAGATACGCAGTATTTT.